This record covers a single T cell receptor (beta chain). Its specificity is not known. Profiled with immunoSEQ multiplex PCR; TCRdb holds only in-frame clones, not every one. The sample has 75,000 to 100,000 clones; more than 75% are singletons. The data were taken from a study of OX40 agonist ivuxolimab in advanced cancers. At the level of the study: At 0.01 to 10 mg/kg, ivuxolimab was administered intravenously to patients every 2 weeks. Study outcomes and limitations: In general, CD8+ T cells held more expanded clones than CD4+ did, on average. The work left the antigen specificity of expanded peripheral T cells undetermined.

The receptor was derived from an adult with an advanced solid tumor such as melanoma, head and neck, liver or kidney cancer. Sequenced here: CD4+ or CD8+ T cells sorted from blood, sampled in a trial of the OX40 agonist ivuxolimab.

CDR3 bases: TGTGCCACCAGCACAGATAGGGACTATGGCTACACCTTC. This gives the protein CATSTDRDYGYTF. The J gene is TRBJ1-2, the V gene TRBV15, with D unclear. This CDR3 is 13 amino acids long. Trimming took off 4 bases at V and 3 bases at J, with 9 bases between the two ends. Germline V lookup: CDR1 LNHNV, CDR2 YYDKDF (reference sequence).